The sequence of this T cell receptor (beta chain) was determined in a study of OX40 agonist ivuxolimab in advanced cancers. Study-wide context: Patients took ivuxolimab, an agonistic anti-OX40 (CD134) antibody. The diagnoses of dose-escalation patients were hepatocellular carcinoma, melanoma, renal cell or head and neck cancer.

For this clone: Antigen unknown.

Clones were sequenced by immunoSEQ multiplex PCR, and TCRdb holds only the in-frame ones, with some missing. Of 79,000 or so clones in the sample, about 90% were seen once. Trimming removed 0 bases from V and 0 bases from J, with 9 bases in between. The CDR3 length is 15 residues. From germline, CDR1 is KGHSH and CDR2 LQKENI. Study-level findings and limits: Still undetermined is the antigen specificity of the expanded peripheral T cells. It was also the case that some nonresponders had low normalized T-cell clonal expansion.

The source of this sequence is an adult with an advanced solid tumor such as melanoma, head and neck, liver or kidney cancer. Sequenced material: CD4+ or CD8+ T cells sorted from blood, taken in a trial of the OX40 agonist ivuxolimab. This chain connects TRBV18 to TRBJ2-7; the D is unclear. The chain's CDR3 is CASSPPSKDSYEQYF. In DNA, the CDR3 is TGTGCCAGCTCACCACCGTCGAAAGACTCCTACGAGCAGTACTTC.